This TCR beta chain came from a study of cytomegalovirus exposure and HLA in healthy donors. Produced via immunoSEQ multiplex PCR; TCRdb's table is partial and in-frame only. The sample contains about 64,000 clones, 90% to 95% of which appear only once. Only a few counts were recorded for this clone. Its antigen is not identified. The CDR3 contains 14 residues. V was trimmed by 6 bases and J by 6 bases, leaving 12 bases between them. CDR1 and CDR2 (germline): MNHEY, SVGAGI. Study-wide results and limits: Most TCR sequences showed up rarely, but some public TCRs showed up in many donors.

Sequencing input: PBMCs. This TCR was recovered from a young woman in good health and CMV-seropositive. The rearrangement uses TRBV6-5 and TRBJ1-6; D not resolved. Written as DNA, the CDR3 is TGTGCCAGCAGACGGACTGGCGCTAATTCACCCCTCCACTTT. Residues: CASRRTGANSPLHF.